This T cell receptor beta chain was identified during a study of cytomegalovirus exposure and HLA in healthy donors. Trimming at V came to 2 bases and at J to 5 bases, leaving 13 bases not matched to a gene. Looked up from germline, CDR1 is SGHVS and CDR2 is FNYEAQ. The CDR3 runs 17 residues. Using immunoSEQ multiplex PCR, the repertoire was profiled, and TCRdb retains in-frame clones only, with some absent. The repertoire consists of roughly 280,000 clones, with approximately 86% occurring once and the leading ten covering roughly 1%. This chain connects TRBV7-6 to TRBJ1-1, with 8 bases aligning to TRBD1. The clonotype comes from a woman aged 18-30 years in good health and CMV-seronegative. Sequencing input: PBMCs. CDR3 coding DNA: TGTGCCAGCAGCTTAACACCTCAGGGGGCGGTTCGGACTGAAGCTTTCTTT. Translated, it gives CASSLTPQGAVRTEAFF. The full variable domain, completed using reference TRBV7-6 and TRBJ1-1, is GAGVSQSPRYKVTKRGQDVALRCDPISGHVSLYWYRQALGQGPEFLTYFNYEAQQDKSGLPNDRFSAERPEGSISTLTIQRTEQRDSAMYRCASSLTPQGAVRTEAFFGQGTRLTVV.